This is a list of T cell receptor beta chains from one sample in a study of cytomegalovirus exposure and HLA in healthy donors. Profiling relied on immunoSEQ multiplex PCR, and the TCRdb table lists in-frame clones only, not all of them. The sample includes roughly 65,000 clones, around 93% of them seen just once. The specimen sequenced was PBMCs. These receptor sequences come from a man aged 18 to 30 in good health and CMV-seronegative. Each CDR3 is given with its conserved first and last residue. The order of the fields is clone size, D gene, J gene, CDR3 length, V gene, CDR3 protein, CDR3 DNA. A D gene is named only where the DNA matches it firmly. Size tells how often a clone was seen (once, few, many) or the class of an expanded clone, and some rows leave it out.

size: NA
D: NA
J: TRBJ2-1
length: 16
V: TRBV5-1
CDR3: CASADIAASIYNEQFF
DNA: TGCGCCAGCGCTGATATAGCGGCGAGTATCTACAATGAGCAGTTCTTC

size: few
D: NA
J: TRBJ1-3
length: 16
V: TRBV7-9
CDR3: CASSYQTGLLGNTIYF
DNA: TGTGCCAGCAGCTACCAGACAGGTTTGCTCGGAAACACCATATATTTT

size: once
D: TRBD1
J: TRBJ1-5
length: 13
V: TRBV28
CDR3: CASRYRGDQPQHF
DNA: TGTGCCAGCAGATACAGGGGGGATCAGCCCCAGCATTTT

size: once
D: NA
J: TRBJ1-5
length: 16
V: TRBV7-9
CDR3: CASSLVLGGSNQPQHF
DNA: TGTGCCAGCAGCTTAGTTTTGGGGGGAAGCAATCAGCCCCAGCATTTT

size: NA
D: NA
J: TRBJ2-7
length: 14
V: TRBV7-8
CDR3: CASSLDRILMEQYF
DNA: TGTGCCAGCAGCTTAGACAGGATTCTGATGGAGCAGTACTTC

size: NA
D: NA
J: TRBJ1-3
length: 11
V: TRBV7-9
CDR3: CASTSENTIYF
DNA: TGTGCCAGCACGTCGGAGAACACCATATATTTT

size: once
D: TRBD1
J: TRBJ2-4
length: 18
V: TRBV27
CDR3: CASSQGQGGFFSKNIQYF
DNA: TGTGCCAGCAGCCAGGGACAGGGAGGATTTTTTTCCAAAAACATTCAGTACTTC

size: NA
D: NA
J: TRBJ1-2
length: 14
V: TRBV6-4
CDR3: CASSDSLSGYGYTF
DNA: TGTGCCAGCAGTGACTCGTTGTCAGGGTATGGCTACACCTTC

size: NA
D: NA
J: TRBJ2-1
length: 14
V: TRBV6-5
CDR3: CASSYQADYNEQFF
DNA: TGTGCCAGCAGTTACCAGGCAGACTACAATGAGCAGTTCTTC

size: NA
D: TRBD1
J: TRBJ1-2
length: 15
V: TRBV11-3
CDR3: CASSSRRGHDYGYTF
DNA: TGTGCCAGCAGCTCACGGAGGGGGCATGACTATGGCTACACCTTC

size: medium-sized
D: NA
J: TRBJ2-4
length: 16
V: TRBV4-1
CDR3: CASSPVGQLAKNIQYF
DNA: TGCGCCAGCAGTCCGGTCGGACAGCTAGCCAAAAACATTCAGTACTTC

size: NA
D: TRBD1
J: TRBJ2-7
length: 15
V: TRBV5-5
CDR3: CASSPRDRGRHEQYF
DNA: TGTGCCAGCAGCCCTCGTGACAGGGGAAGACACGAGCAGTACTTC

size: once
D: TRBD1
J: TRBJ1-1
length: 16
V: TRBV7-8
CDR3: CASFPAGDRVATEAFF
DNA: TGTGCCAGTTTCCCTGCCGGGGACAGGGTTGCCACTGAAGCTTTCTTT

size: NA
D: NA
J: TRBJ2-2
length: 14
V: TRBV28
CDR3: CASSRSGHTGELFF
DNA: TGTGCCAGCAGTCGGAGCGGTCACACCGGGGAGCTGTTTTTT

size: NA
D: TRBD2
J: TRBJ2-2
length: 14
V: TRBV28
CDR3: CASGTSGRGGELFF
DNA: TGTGCCAGTGGGACTAGCGGGAGAGGTGGGGAGCTGTTTTTT

size: NA
D: NA
J: TRBJ1-4
length: 15
V: TRBV7-2
CDR3: CASSLAGREGEKLFF
DNA: TGTGCCAGCAGCTTAGCGGGCAGGGAGGGCGAAAAACTGTTTTTT

size: NA
D: NA
J: TRBJ2-5
length: 15
V: TRBV7-7
CDR3: CASSLVPGLRETQYF
DNA: TGTGCTAGCAGCTTAGTTCCAGGGCTGCGGGAGACCCAGTACTTC

size: NA
D: TRBD2
J: TRBJ2-2
length: 16
V: TRBV5-1
CDR3: CASSPPGRGATGELFF
DNA: TGCGCCAGCAGCCCCCCGGGGAGGGGAGCCACCGGGGAGCTGTTTTTT

size: NA
D: TRBD1
J: TRBJ1-2
length: 14
V: TRBV7-3
CDR3: CASSFSQGAYGYTF
DNA: TGTGCCAGCAGCTTCTCACAGGGGGCTTATGGCTACACCTTC

size: NA
D: NA
J: TRBJ1-1
length: 14
V: TRBV9
CDR3: CASSVGQKNTEAFF
DNA: TGTGCCAGCAGCGTAGGTCAAAAGAACACTGAAGCTTTCTTT

size: NA
D: TRBD2
J: TRBJ2-5
length: 18
V: TRBV13
CDR3: CASSWGGTSGRARETQYF
DNA: TGTGCCAGCAGCTGGGGGGGGACTAGCGGGAGGGCCCGGGAGACCCAGTACTTC

size: NA
D: TRBD1
J: TRBJ1-1
length: 13
V: TRBV10-3
CDR3: CAIRRTGNTEAFF
DNA: TGTGCCATCAGACGGACAGGGAACACTGAAGCTTTCTTT

size: few
D: TRBD2
J: TRBJ2-7
length: 14
V: TRBV10-3
CDR3: CAIKLGLGPYEQYF
DNA: TGTGCCATCAAGTTGGGACTAGGCCCCTACGAGCAGTACTTC

size: NA
D: TRBD1
J: TRBJ1-2
length: 13
V: TRBV6-6
CDR3: CASSLNRGHGYTF
DNA: TGTGCCAGCAGTCTTAACAGGGGGCATGGCTACACCTTC

size: NA
D: TRBD2
J: TRBJ2-1
length: 17
V: TRBV5-1
CDR3: CASSSGDSGRMSNEQFF
DNA: TGCGCCAGCAGCTCAGGGGATAGCGGGAGGATGTCGAATGAGCAGTTCTTC

size: NA
D: NA
J: TRBJ1-5
length: 13
V: TRBV27
CDR3: CASSSYSNQPQHF
DNA: TGTGCCAGCAGTTCTTATAGCAATCAGCCCCAGCATTTT

size: many
D: NA
J: TRBJ2-7
length: 11
V: TRBV2
CDR3: CASGEMERQYF
DNA: TGTGCCAGCGGAGAGATGGAGCGACAGTACTTC